The 21 T cell receptor beta chains presented below share a single source sample, sequenced in a study of T-cell reconstitution after alpha-beta-depleted transplantation in children. Library preparation (for TCRbeta) was performed with unique molecular identifiers. TCRdb re-derived calls from the PCR reads in MiXCR, one entry per CDR3 protein. This repertoire shows about 600,000 distinct CDR3 sequences, 20% to 25% found once; its top ten account for around 14%. This sample comprised PBMCs, mostly from graft donor cells, obtained 360 days after TCRalphabeta/CD19-depleted stem cell transplant. The receptors derive from a boy in the first two years of life who had a stem cell transplant for acute myeloid leukemia, so the T cells may come from the graft donor.

Turning to this clonotype: A much bigger clone sits one base away, suggesting this may be a read error. J is TRBJ2-3 and V is TRBV27, with 11 positions matching TRBD2. CDR3 length: 15 residues. The germline gives CDR1 MNHEY, CDR2 SMNVEV (reference sequence). The CDR3 is CASSSLAGGIDTLYF. The DNA for the CDR3 is TGTGCCAGCAGTTCCCTAGCGGGGGGCATAGATACGCTGTATTTT.

This clonotype showed up many times. This sequence joins TRBV11-2 and TRBJ2-1, with TRBD2 matching 11 bases. CDR1 and CDR2 (germline): SGHAT, FQNNGV. The CDR3 spans 16 residues. The V gene end was trimmed by 1 base and the J gene end by 3 bases; junction bases not matched to a gene: 2. CDR3 amino acids: CASSLVGTSGYNEQFF. Here the CDR3 DNA reads TGTGCCAGCAGCTTAGTTGGGACTAGCGGCTACAATGAGCAGTTCTTC.

V usage is TRBV5-4 and J usage is TRBJ1-2, with no clear D. Germline V gives CDR1 SGHNT, CDR2 YYREEE (reference sequence). V was shortened by 0 bases and J by 7 bases, with 10 bases between the two germline ends. The CDR3 has 13 amino acids. CDR3 nucleotides: TGTGCCAGCAGCTTGGACCAGAAAAGTGGCTACACCTTC. Its translation: CASSLDQKSGYTF.

The chain has TRBV7-9 and TRBJ2-2, with a tentative D call TRBD2 (6 bases). V shed 5 bases and J shed 4 bases, with 14 bases lying between them. The CDR3 loop spans 15 amino acids. The germline gives CDR1 SEHNR, CDR2 FQNEAQ (reference sequence). This CDR3 reads CASSPRRGSTGELFF. The DNA for the CDR3 is TGTGCCAGCAGCCCAAGGCGGGGTTCCACCGGGGAGCTGTTTTTT.

This clonotype was observed a few times. The V call is TRBV7-9, the J call TRBJ1-1; no definite D call. V was shortened by 2 bases and J by 3 bases, with 7 bases between the two germline ends. Germline V CDR1 and CDR2: SEHNR, FQNEAQ (reference sequence). The CDR3 length is 13 residues. CDR3 protein: CASSLLADTEAFF. The DNA for the CDR3 is TGTGCCAGCAGCTTACTAGCTGACACTGAAGCTTTCTTT.

The V call is TRBV12-3 or TRBV12-4, the J call TRBJ1-4; D call uncertain. The V and J ends lost 1 base and 0 bases respectively, with 6 bases between them. This CDR3 has 15 amino acids. CDR3 DNA sequence: TGTGCCAGCAGTTTAGGGGGAGCAACTAATGAAAAACTGTTTTTT. This codes for CASSLGGATNEKLFF.

The chain links TRBV29-1 to TRBJ2-3; D tentatively fits TRBD1 or TRBD2 (5 bases each). V gave up 0 bases and J gave up 6 bases, with 13 bases separating them. The CDR3 sequence is 14 residues long. The germline CDR1 and CDR2 sequences are SQVTM and ANQGSEA. CDR3 sequence: CSVEEPGRADTQYF. CDR3 in DNA: TGCAGCGTTGAAGAACCGGGGCGTGCCGATACGCAGTATTTT.

The V call is TRBV21-1, the J call TRBJ2-1. TRBV21-1 is reported as a pseudogene. The CDR3 length is 15 residues. The CDR3 reads CASSKVTVFYNEQFF. In nucleotides, the CDR3 is TGTGCCAGCAGCAAAGTTACGGTATTCTACAATGAGCAGTTCTTC.

This clonotype was counted only a few times. This chain connects TRBV12-3 or TRBV12-4 to TRBJ2-7, with 7 bases fitting TRBD1. This CDR3 is built from 14 residues. J gave up 4 bases and V 6 bases, and 9 bases lay outside the gene matches. The CDR3 loop is CASSPGTVLYEQYF. The CDR3 coding sequence is TGTGCCAGCAGCCCCGGGACAGTATTGTACGAGCAGTACTTC.

This clonotype has just a few counts. This chain connects TRBV6-1 to TRBJ2-1; TRBD1 matches at 10 bases. CDR3 length: 16 residues. Germline assignment: CDR1 MNHNS and CDR2 SASEGT. With 6 bases clipped from V and 7 bases from J, the junction kept 12 bases outside the gene matches. The CDR3 loop reads CASSPSDRGRGNEQFF. In DNA, the CDR3 is TGTGCCAGCAGCCCCTCCGACAGGGGGCGGGGTAATGAGCAGTTCTTC.

This clonotype was found many times. The rearrangement joins TRBV7-9 to TRBJ2-2; tentatively, D is TRBD2 (6 bases). The V end lost 7 bases, the J end lost 6 bases, and 18 bases lay between the germline ends. The CDR3 runs to 15 residues. The germline CDR1 and CDR2 sequences are SEHNR and FQNEAQ (reference sequence). The CDR3 loop reads CASTLGGELAGELFF. The CDR3 DNA is TGTGCCAGCACCCTAGGCGGGGAATTGGCCGGGGAGCTGTTTTTT.

The rearrangement links TRBV20-1 to TRBJ1-6; a weak D match, TRBD1 (5 bases). CDR1 is DFQATT and CDR2 is SNEGSKA in the germline V gene (reference sequence). This CDR3 has 12 residues. V was pared by 1 base and J by 10 bases, with 8 bases between. CDR3 in amino acids: CSARGDLSPLHF. In nucleotides, the CDR3 is TGCAGTGCTAGAGGGGACTTATCACCCCTCCACTTT.

This clonotype was seen at least ten times. The V and J genes are TRBV4-3 and TRBJ2-2, with TRBD2 matching over 7 bases. The CDR3 length is 16 residues. Looked up from germline, CDR1 is LGHNA and CDR2 is YSLEER. V shed 0 bases, J shed 6 bases, and the junction held 7 bases outside the gene matches. The CDR3 bases are TGCGCCAGCAGCCAAGACCGGGAGGTTGGGGCCGGGGAGCTGTTTTTT. It yields the protein CASSQDREVGAGELFF.

This chain uses TRBV7-3 with TRBJ2-1; 9 nucleotides agree with TRBD1. The CDR3 is 16 residues long. Germline V gene data show CDR1 as SGHTA and CDR2 as FQGTGA. V shed 2 bases and J 6 bases; nucleotides not matched to a gene: 8. CDR3 in DNA: TGTGCCAGCAGCTTATTTGCCGGGACAGGGATCAATGAGCAGTTCTTC. Its protein is CASSLFAGTGINEQFF.

The sample holds a few counts of this clonotype. V and J are TRBV7-7 and TRBJ2-1, with 9 positions matching TRBD1. Germline lookup yields CDR1 SSHAT and CDR2 FNYEAQ (reference sequence). This CDR3 region has 13 residues. Trimming at V came to 5 bases and at J to 9 bases, leaving 5 bases not matched to a gene. CDR3 region: CASSPGTGTEQFF. The CDR3 DNA follows: TGTGCCAGCAGCCCCGGGACAGGGACTGAGCAGTTCTTC.

There are a few counts of this clonotype. The chain carries TRBV20-1 and TRBJ2-3; maybe TRBD2 (6 bases). V was trimmed by 0 bases and J by 2 bases, leaving 18 bases between them. The germline gives CDR1 DFQATT, CDR2 SNEGSKA (reference sequence). This CDR3 region has 17 residues. CDR3 sequence reads: CSARDPRRGLNTDTQYF. In nucleotides, the CDR3 is TGCAGTGCTAGAGATCCCCGGAGGGGATTAAACACAGATACGCAGTATTTT.

This clonotype came up a few times. The gene calls are TRBV4-3 and TRBJ1-5, with a tentative D call TRBD1 (5 bases). The CDR3 runs 14 residues. Trimming cost V 3 bases and J 4 bases, with 10 bases left between them. Germline V gene lookup returns CDR1 LGHNA and CDR2 YSLEER. This chain's CDR3 is CASSQLGENQPQHF. The CDR3 DNA reads TGCGCCAGCAGCCAGCTAGGGGAAAATCAGCCCCAGCATTTT.

This clonotype was recorded many times. In DNA, the CDR3 is TGCGCCAGCAGTGGAATCGGGACTAGCCGCACAGATACGCAGTATTTT. Its translation is CASSGIGTSRTDTQYF. The rearrangement joins TRBV10-2 to TRBJ2-3; TRBD2 agrees at 9 bases. This CDR3 is 16 amino acids long. Trimming took 4 bases from V and 1 from J; bases not matched to a gene: 6. The germline CDR1 and CDR2 sequences are WSHSY and SAAADI.

The rearrangement joins TRBV25-1 to TRBJ1-6; D is unresolved. The CDR3 is 14 amino acids. Deletions cut 7 bases from V and 9 bases from J, with 16 bases between. Looked up from germline, CDR1 is MGHDK and CDR2 is SYGVNS. This chain's CDR3 is CASKGSFFSSPLHF. The CDR3 nucleotides are TGTGCCAGCAAGGGCAGTTTCTTCTCTTCACCCCTCCACTTT.

The chain is built from TRBV25-1 and TRBJ2-7, with TRBD2 matching 13 bases. Germline V gene data show CDR1 as MGHDK and CDR2 as SYGVNS. This CDR3 is 17 amino acids long. After removal of 3 bases from V and 3 bases from J, the junction contained 8 bases not matched to a gene. This CDR3 reads CASSDPRTSGGLYEQYF. In DNA form, the CDR3 reads TGTGCCAGCAGTGACCCCAGGACTAGCGGGGGCCTCTACGAGCAGTACTTC.

This clonotype was counted a few times. This chain joins TRBV5-6 and TRBJ2-1, with 9 bases fitting TRBD2. The V gene end was trimmed by 0 bases and the J gene end by 3 bases; junction bases not matched to a gene: 4. The CDR3 spans 16 residues. Germline CDR1 reads SGHDT; CDR2 reads YYEEEE. The CDR3 region has the DNA TGTGCCAGCAGCTTGGAGCTAGCGGGGTACTACAATGAGCAGTTCTTC. Its translation is CASSLELAGYYNEQFF.